A selection of T cell receptor beta chains follows, all from one sample in a study of spatial heterogeneity in lung cancer. MiXCR was run by TCRdb on the 5' RACE reads, yielding one entry per CDR3 protein. The sample includes under 80,000 distinct CDR3 sequences, about 5.9% of them seen just once. Sequencing used PBMCs, obtained at surgery. These receptors came from a female donor with early-stage non-small cell lung cancer. Each CDR3 is given with its conserved first and last residue. A D gene is named only where the DNA matches it firmly. Part of the rows lack a size; the others show once, few, many or a class for expanded clones.

d_gene	j_gene	abundance	v_gene	CDR3aa	CDR3nt
-	TRBJ1-4	few	TRBV29-1	CSVVGAATNEKLFF	TGCAGCGTTGTGGGGGCAGCAACTAATGAAAAACTGTTTTTT
-	TRBJ2-7	many	TRBV25-1	CASSEFGSYEQYF	TGTGCCAGCAGTGAATTTGGCTCCTACGAGCAGTACTTC
TRBD1	TRBJ1-3	many	TRBV12-3/TRBV12-4	CASSPGTGVNTIYF	TGTGCCAGCAGTCCCGGGACAGGGGTAAACACCATATATTTT
-	TRBJ1-1	few	TRBV25-1	CASSWDLSAEAFF	TGTGCCAGCAGTTGGGACTTGAGCGCTGAAGCTTTCTTT
-	TRBJ1-5	many	TRBV20-1	CSATPGQMDSNQPQHF	TGCAGTGCCACCCCGGGGCAGATGGATAGCAATCAGCCCCAGCATTTT
-	TRBJ1-1	many	TRBV6-5	CASSTTPASLEAFF	TGTGCCAGCAGTACCACCCCCGCGTCTCTTGAAGCTTTCTTT
-	TRBJ2-2	many	TRBV11-1	CASRDRRGFNTGELFF	TGTGCCAGCAGGGACCGCCGGGGGTTTAACACCGGGGAGCTGTTTTTT
-	TRBJ1-5	few	TRBV7-2	CASSQRQWDQPQHF	TGTGCCAGCAGCCAGCGTCAGTGGGATCAGCCCCAGCATTTT
-	TRBJ2-7	many	TRBV25-1	CASSESYEQYF	TGTGCCAGCAGTGAAAGCTACGAGCAGTACTTC
-	TRBJ1-2	few	TRBV3-1	CASSQASDGYTF	TGTGCCAGCAGCCAAGCCAGCGATGGCTACACCTTC
TRBD2	TRBJ2-1	-	TRBV4-2	CASSRTSAPEQFF	TGTGCCAGCAGCCGGACTAGCGCACCAGAGCAGTTCTTC
-	TRBJ1-6	many	TRBV7-8	CASSSYQRGSPLHF	TGTGCCAGCAGCTCGTACCAGAGGGGATCACCCCTCCACTTT
TRBD2	TRBJ2-1	many	TRBV11-1	CASSLKREGRKFF	TGTGCCAGCAGCTTAAAGCGGGAGGGCCGTAAGTTCTTC
-	TRBJ1-6	many	TRBV28	CASSLPQERSPLHF	TGTGCCAGCAGTTTACCACAGGAACGGTCACCCCTCCACTTT
-	TRBJ2-1	few	TRBV20-1	CSASSWGINEQFF	TGCAGTGCTAGTTCCTGGGGAATCAATGAGCAGTTCTTC
TRBD1	TRBJ1-2	-	TRBV27	CASSPGTEAGYTF	TGTGCCAGCAGTCCCGGGACAGAGGCTGGCTACACCTTC
TRBD1	TRBJ1-6	-	TRBV29-1	CSVGDREASPLHF	TGCAGCGTCGGGGACAGGGAGGCTTCACCCCTCCACTTT
-	TRBJ2-3	-	TRBV20-1	CSAPPGDTQYF	TGCAGTGCCCCCCCGGGAGATACGCAGTATTTT
-	TRBJ1-2	many	TRBV28	CASRAAGGPSNYGYTF	TGTGCCAGCAGGGCCGCGGGGGGGCCGTCTAACTATGGCTACACCTTC
-	TRBJ2-6	many	TRBV9	CASSVGVNSGANVLTF	TGTGCCAGCAGCGTAGGTGTAAACTCTGGGGCCAACGTCCTGACTTTC
TRBD1	TRBJ2-3	-	TRBV7-2	CASSTQGAGDTQYF	TGTGCCAGCAGCACACAGGGGGCGGGAGATACGCAGTATTTT
TRBD2	TRBJ2-5	many	TRBV9	CASSVRPSGGKETQYF	TGTGCCAGCAGCGTAAGGCCTAGCGGAGGGAAAGAGACCCAGTACTTC
TRBD1	TRBJ1-3	many	TRBV9	CASSAGGTGPLTGNTIYF	TGTGCCAGCAGCGCAGGGGGGACAGGCCCCCTAACTGGAAACACCATATATTTT
-	TRBJ1-1	many	TRBV7-9	CASSSGAGYNTEAFF	TGTGCCAGCAGCTCGGGCGCGGGGTACAACACTGAAGCTTTCTTT
-	TRBJ2-7	few	TRBV27	CASSLSMVAEQYF	TGTGCCAGCAGTTTATCTATGGTGGCCGAGCAGTACTTC
-	TRBJ1-4	few	TRBV2	CASSRGVGEKLFF	TGTGCCAGCAGCCGAGGCGTTGGAGAAAAACTGTTTTTT
-	TRBJ2-7	-	TRBV19	CASSPGVDSYEQYF	TGTGCCAGTTCCCCCGGGGTAGACAGCTACGAGCAGTACTTC
TRBD2	TRBJ2-1	many	TRBV5-1	CASSLSASGRLYNEQFF	TGCGCCAGCAGCTTGTCTGCTAGCGGGAGGCTGTACAATGAGCAGTTCTTC
-	TRBJ1-4	few	TRBV20-1	CSARDREKLFF	TGCAGTGCTAGAGACAGGGAAAAACTGTTTTTT
-	TRBJ1-4	many	TRBV5-1	CASSLAGGTQEKLFF	TGCGCCAGCAGCTTGGCGGGCGGCACCCAGGAAAAACTGTTTTTT
-	TRBJ1-1	few	TRBV12-3/TRBV12-4	CASSFTGEAFF	TGTGCCAGCAGTTTTACGGGGGAAGCTTTCTTT
-	TRBJ1-5	-	TRBV5-5	CASSRAGNSNQPQHF	TGTGCCAGCAGCCGCGCAGGTAATAGCAATCAGCCCCAGCATTTT
TRBD2	TRBJ2-3	few	TRBV5-1	CASSAYPLAGNTDTQYF	TGCGCCAGCAGCGCCTACCCGCTAGCGGGAAACACAGATACGCAGTATTTT
-	TRBJ2-7	many	TRBV10-1	CASSESGIHEQYF	TGCGCCAGCAGTGAGTCAGGGATCCACGAGCAGTACTTC